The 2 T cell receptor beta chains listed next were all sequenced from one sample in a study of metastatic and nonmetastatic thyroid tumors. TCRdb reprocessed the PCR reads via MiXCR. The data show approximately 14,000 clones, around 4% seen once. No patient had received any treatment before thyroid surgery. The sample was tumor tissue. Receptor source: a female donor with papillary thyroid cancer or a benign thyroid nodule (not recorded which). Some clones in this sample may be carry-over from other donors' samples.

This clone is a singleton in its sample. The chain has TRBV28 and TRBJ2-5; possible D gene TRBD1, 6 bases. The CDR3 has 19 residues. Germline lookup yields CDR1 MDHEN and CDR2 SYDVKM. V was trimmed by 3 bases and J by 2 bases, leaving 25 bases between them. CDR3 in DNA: TGTGCCAGCAGTTTCCGAGGGGAGATGACAGGATGTGGGCAAGAGACCCAGTACTTC. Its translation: CASSFRGEMTGCGQETQYF. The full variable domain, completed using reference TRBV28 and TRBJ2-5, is DVKVTQSSRYLVKRTGEKVFLECVQDMDHENMFWYRQDPGLGLRLIYFSYDVKMKEKGDIPEGYSVSREKKERFSLILESASTNQTSMYLCASSFRGEMTGCGQETQYFGPGTRLLVL.

The CDR3 DNA reads TGTGCCAGCAGAGCGACTGGGAACTATGGCTACACCTTC. Translation: CASRATGNYGYTF. The chain carries TRBV6-1 and TRBJ1-2; D not certain. CDR3 length equals 13 residues. V lost 6 bases and J lost 2, with 10 bases in between. Germline CDR1 MNHNS, CDR2 SASEGT.